This T cell receptor (beta chain) was captured by sequencing in a study of PD-L1 blockade in urothelial cancer. Study-wide context: Each patient had 0 to 3 earlier chemotherapy regimens. Overall study results and limits: Stronger expansion of tumor-associated clones in blood at 3 weeks distinguished durable-benefit patients.

V dropped 3 bases and J dropped 8; count of bases not matched to a gene: 5. The CDR3 spans 15 residues. Germline V gives CDR1 SNHLY, CDR2 FYNNEI. As for time point: pretreatment peripheral blood. Generated by immunoSEQ multiplex PCR, the TCRdb table keeps only in-frame clones and is missing some. The sample contains about 87,000 clones, roughly 90% of which appear only once. This clone was seen only once. As yet, its antigen is unknown. The specimen was PBMCs, collected around atezolizumab (anti-PD-L1) treatment. The J gene is TRBJ1-4, the V gene TRBV2; 11 nucleotides align to TRBD1. This TCR derives from a woman of 80 years or more with urothelial cancer. CDR3 nucleotide sequence: TGTGCCAGCAGTGAGGACAGGGGGCGAGAGGAAAAACTGTTTTTT. This translates into CASSEDRGREEKLFF.